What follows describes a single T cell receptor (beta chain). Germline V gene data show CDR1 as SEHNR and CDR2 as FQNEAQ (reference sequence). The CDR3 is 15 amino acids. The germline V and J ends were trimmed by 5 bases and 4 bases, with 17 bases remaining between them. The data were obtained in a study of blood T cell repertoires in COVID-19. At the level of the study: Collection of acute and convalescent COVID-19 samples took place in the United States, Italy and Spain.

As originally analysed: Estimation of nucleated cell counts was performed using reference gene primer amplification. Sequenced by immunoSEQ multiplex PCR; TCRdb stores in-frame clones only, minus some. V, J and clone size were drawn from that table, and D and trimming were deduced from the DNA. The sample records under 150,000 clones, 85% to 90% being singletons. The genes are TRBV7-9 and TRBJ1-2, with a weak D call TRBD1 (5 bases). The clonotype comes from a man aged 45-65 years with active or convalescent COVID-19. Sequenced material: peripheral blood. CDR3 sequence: CASSPSGRVGYGYTF. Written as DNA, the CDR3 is TGTGCCAGCAGCCCCTCGGGCAGGGTGGGCTATGGCTACACCTTC.